This T cell receptor beta chain was profiled in a study of T cell responses to AZD1222 COVID-19 vaccine. The CDR3 is 12 amino acids. Trimming took off 0 bases at V and 8 bases at J, with 7 bases between the two ends. CDR1 and CDR2 (germline): MNHEY, SVGAGI. In the case of this clone: Its antigen is undetermined.

The study's findings and limits: The sample set comprised mostly white British donors with more females, and clonal diversity was possibly underestimated. Nearly half of the spike-specific TCRs reportedly recognize variant regions that carry no mutations. Two AZD1222 doses significantly raised spike-specific TCR breadth and depth over controls.

Repertoires were generated with immunoSEQ multiplex PCR, while TCRdb's copy carries only in-frame clones and drops some. Here the sample spans around 130,000 clones, just over 85% being singletons. The sample was peripheral blood, taken on day 0 of AZD1222 vaccination. This TCR derives from an adult in good health. The chain couples TRBV6-5 to TRBJ1-1; the D is unclear. Here the CDR3 reads CASSYSTGEAFF. The DNA of the CDR3 is TGTGCCAGCAGTTACTCGACGGGGGAAGCTTTCTTT.